Only one count was recorded for the clone carrying this T cell receptor (beta chain). These data come from a study of control samples from healthy donors and cancer patients. Germline lookup yields CDR1 MNHNS and CDR2 SASEGT. V lost 3 bases and J lost 5, with 8 bases in between. The CDR3 extends over 14 amino acids. TCRdb's copy holds only in-frame clones and misses some; the assay was immunoSEQ multiplex PCR. The repertoire has around 180,000 clones, more than 85% of them found once; the top ten carry around 2%. This clonotype originated in a woman aged 40 to 49 in good health. Sequencing was performed on blood. The gene calls are TRBV6-1 and TRBJ1-6, with a weak D call TRBD1 (5 bases). The CDR3 region is CASSDWGNNSPLHF. Here the CDR3 DNA reads TGTGCCAGCAGTGATTGGGGGAATAATTCACCCCTCCACTTT.